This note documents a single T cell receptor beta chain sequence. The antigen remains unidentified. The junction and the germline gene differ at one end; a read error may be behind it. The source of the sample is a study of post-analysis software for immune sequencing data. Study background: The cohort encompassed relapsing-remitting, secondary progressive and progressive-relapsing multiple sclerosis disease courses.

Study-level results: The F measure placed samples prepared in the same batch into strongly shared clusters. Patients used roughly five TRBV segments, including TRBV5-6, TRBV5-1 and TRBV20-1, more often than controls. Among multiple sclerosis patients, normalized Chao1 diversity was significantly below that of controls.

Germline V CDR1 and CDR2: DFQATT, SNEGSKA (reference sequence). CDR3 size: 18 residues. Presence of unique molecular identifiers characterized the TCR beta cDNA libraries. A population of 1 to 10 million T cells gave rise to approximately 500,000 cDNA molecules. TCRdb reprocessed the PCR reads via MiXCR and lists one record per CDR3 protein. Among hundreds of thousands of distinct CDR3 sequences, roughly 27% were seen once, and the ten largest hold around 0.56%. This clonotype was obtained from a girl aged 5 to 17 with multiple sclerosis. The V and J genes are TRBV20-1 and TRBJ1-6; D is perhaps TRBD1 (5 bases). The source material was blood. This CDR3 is CGARGTANPSSYNSPLHF. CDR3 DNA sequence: TGCGGTGCTAGAGGGACCGCCAACCCGAGCTCCTATAATTCACCCCTCCACTTT.